A selection of T cell receptor beta chains follows, all from one sample in a study of blood T cell repertoires in COVID-19. Libraries were prepared by immunoSEQ multiplex PCR; TCRdb keeps only in-frame clonotypes and omits some of them. This table has some 160,000 clones, around 81% appearing once. The material sequenced was peripheral blood. Source of these receptors: an elderly woman with COVID-19, enrolled during active disease. Both conserved end residues are part of each CDR3. Each record gives: clone size, D gene, J gene, V gene, CDR3 protein, CDR3 DNA. D genes are given only for firm matches. A row's size may be missing; if present it is once, few, many or a size class.

abundance: NA; d_gene: TRBD1; j_gene: TRBJ2-3; v_gene: TRBV7-3; CDR3aa: CASSPGTGADTQYF; CDR3nt: TGTGCCAGCAGCCCTGGGACAGGGGCAGATACGCAGTATTTT
abundance: NA; d_gene: NA; j_gene: TRBJ1-1; v_gene: TRBV27; CDR3aa: CASSFRGAKAFF; CDR3nt: TGTGCCAGCAGTTTTCGGGGGGCGAAGGCTTTCTTT
abundance: NA; d_gene: NA; j_gene: TRBJ1-4; v_gene: TRBV6-5; CDR3aa: CASRLQGRGEKLFF; CDR3nt: TGTGCCAGCAGACTCCAGGGGAGAGGTGAAAAACTGTTTTTT
abundance: NA; d_gene: TRBD2; j_gene: TRBJ2-7; v_gene: TRBV3-1/TRBV3-2; CDR3aa: CASRGGLAGSYEQYF; CDR3nt: TGTGCCAGCAGGGGCGGACTAGCGGGCTCCTACGAGCAGTACTTC
abundance: NA; d_gene: NA; j_gene: TRBJ1-2; v_gene: TRBV14; CDR3aa: CASSHQTGIGGYTF; CDR3nt: TGTGCCAGCAGCCACCAAACAGGGATCGGTGGCTACACCTTC
abundance: NA; d_gene: NA; j_gene: TRBJ1-5; v_gene: TRBV5-6; CDR3aa: CASSPWAGPQHF; CDR3nt: TGTGCCAGCAGCCCCTGGGCCGGTCCCCAGCATTTT
abundance: NA; d_gene: NA; j_gene: TRBJ1-1; v_gene: TRBV5-4; CDR3aa: CASSLRQGGNTEAFF; CDR3nt: TGTGCCAGCAGCTTGAGGCAGGGTGGGAACACTGAAGCTTTCTTT
abundance: NA; d_gene: TRBD1; j_gene: TRBJ1-2; v_gene: TRBV7-2; CDR3aa: CASSLAWGDSTF; CDR3nt: TGTGCCAGCAGCTTAGCGTGGGGGGACAGCACCTTC
abundance: NA; d_gene: NA; j_gene: TRBJ1-3; v_gene: TRBV29-1; CDR3aa: CSARQAGNTIYF; CDR3nt: TGCAGCGCCCGGCAGGCTGGAAACACCATATATTTT
abundance: NA; d_gene: NA; j_gene: TRBJ1-1; v_gene: TRBV6-5; CDR3aa: CASKARADTEAFF; CDR3nt: TGTGCCAGCAAAGCCAGGGCGGACACTGAAGCTTTCTTT
abundance: NA; d_gene: NA; j_gene: TRBJ2-7; v_gene: TRBV29-1; CDR3aa: CSVDLAPSYEQYF; CDR3nt: TGCAGCGTTGATCTAGCCCCTTCCTACGAGCAGTACTTC
abundance: NA; d_gene: NA; j_gene: TRBJ1-1; v_gene: TRBV5-1; CDR3aa: CASSINPGFNTEAFF; CDR3nt: TGCGCCAGCAGCATAAACCCGGGATTTAACACTGAAGCTTTCTTT
abundance: once; d_gene: NA; j_gene: TRBJ1-5; v_gene: TRBV7-2; CDR3aa: CASSLGGPGRGQPQHF; CDR3nt: TGTGCCAGCAGCTTAGGGGGGCCCGGGAGGGGTCAGCCCCAGCATTTT
abundance: NA; d_gene: TRBD1; j_gene: TRBJ1-1; v_gene: TRBV5-5; CDR3aa: CASSLRQGGTYGAFF; CDR3nt: TGTGCCAGCAGCTTGAGACAGGGGGGGACCTATGGAGCTTTCTTT
abundance: NA; d_gene: TRBD1; j_gene: TRBJ2-1; v_gene: TRBV12-5; CDR3aa: CASGPGQAYNEQFF; CDR3nt: TGTGCTAGTGGTCCGGGACAGGCCTACAATGAGCAGTTCTTC
abundance: NA; d_gene: TRBD2; j_gene: TRBJ2-1; v_gene: TRBV5-1; CDR3aa: CASRSSGGSYNEQFF; CDR3nt: TGCGCCAGCAGGTCTAGCGGGGGCTCCTACAATGAGCAGTTCTTC
abundance: NA; d_gene: TRBD1; j_gene: TRBJ1-4; v_gene: TRBV18; CDR3aa: CASSPGDQGATNEKLFF; CDR3nt: TGTGCCAGCTCACCAGGCGATCAGGGGGCGACTAATGAAAAACTGTTTTTT
abundance: NA; d_gene: NA; j_gene: TRBJ1-1; v_gene: TRBV2; CDR3aa: CASSKGRVNTEAFF; CDR3nt: TGTGCCAGCAGCAAAGGGAGGGTGAACACTGAAGCTTTCTTT
abundance: NA; d_gene: NA; j_gene: TRBJ2-5; v_gene: TRBV4-1; CDR3aa: CASSQGLPSGVETQYF; CDR3nt: TGCGCCAGCAGCCAAGGGTTACCCTCCGGTGTAGAGACCCAGTACTTC
abundance: NA; d_gene: TRBD1; j_gene: TRBJ1-3; v_gene: TRBV5-1; CDR3aa: CASKATGDTGNTIYF; CDR3nt: TGCGCCAGCAAGGCAACAGGGGACACTGGAAACACCATATATTTT
abundance: NA; d_gene: NA; j_gene: TRBJ2-1; v_gene: TRBV29-1; CDR3aa: CSVGGLPGNEQFF; CDR3nt: TGCAGCGTTGGGGGACTGCCGGGCAATGAGCAGTTCTTC
abundance: few; d_gene: TRBD1; j_gene: TRBJ2-7; v_gene: TRBV29-1; CDR3aa: CSVKGQGHEQYF; CDR3nt: TGCAGCGTGAAGGGACAGGGCCACGAGCAGTACTTC
abundance: NA; d_gene: NA; j_gene: TRBJ1-2; v_gene: TRBV18; CDR3aa: CASSPRGNSYGYTF; CDR3nt: TGTGCCAGCTCACCAAGGGGCAACTCCTATGGCTACACCTTC
abundance: NA; d_gene: NA; j_gene: TRBJ2-7; v_gene: TRBV18; CDR3aa: CASSPLGTSDYEQYF; CDR3nt: TGTGCCAGCTCACCTCTAGGGACATCGGACTACGAGCAGTACTTC
abundance: NA; d_gene: NA; j_gene: TRBJ2-7; v_gene: TRBV15; CDR3aa: CATSRGGYSSYEQYF; CDR3nt: TGTGCCACCAGCAGGGGTGGGTACAGCTCCTACGAGCAGTACTTC
abundance: NA; d_gene: NA; j_gene: TRBJ1-4; v_gene: TRBV5-1; CDR3aa: CASSLATATNEKLFF; CDR3nt: TGCGCCAGCAGCTTGGCCACAGCAACTAATGAAAAACTGTTTTTT
abundance: NA; d_gene: NA; j_gene: TRBJ2-5; v_gene: TRBV7-8; CDR3aa: CASSLNARGRETQYF; CDR3nt: TGTGCCAGCAGCTTAAATGCGAGGGGGAGAGAGACCCAGTACTTC
abundance: NA; d_gene: NA; j_gene: TRBJ1-1; v_gene: TRBV9; CDR3aa: CASSLGIGGNTEAFF; CDR3nt: TGTGCCAGCAGCCTAGGTATTGGAGGGAACACTGAAGCTTTCTTT
abundance: NA; d_gene: NA; j_gene: TRBJ1-1; v_gene: TRBV3-1/TRBV3-2; CDR3aa: CASSRGPTEAFF; CDR3nt: TGTGCCAGCAGCAGGGGCCCGACTGAAGCTTTCTTT
abundance: few; d_gene: NA; j_gene: TRBJ1-1; v_gene: TRBV25-1; CDR3aa: CASSDTPNTEAFF; CDR3nt: TGTGCCAGCAGCGATACACCCAACACTGAAGCTTTCTTT
abundance: NA; d_gene: TRBD1; j_gene: TRBJ1-2; v_gene: TRBV4-1; CDR3aa: CASSHRQGPGYTF; CDR3nt: TGCGCCAGCAGCCACCGACAGGGTCCTGGCTACACCTTC
abundance: NA; d_gene: NA; j_gene: TRBJ2-5; v_gene: TRBV5-5; CDR3aa: CASSADLAFLFEDQYF; CDR3nt: TGTGCCAGCAGCGCCGACCTAGCGTTCCTGTTTGAAGACCAGTACTTC
abundance: once; d_gene: TRBD2; j_gene: TRBJ2-3; v_gene: TRBV25-1; CDR3aa: CASSRLAGGTDTQYF; CDR3nt: TGTGCCAGCAGTCGACTAGCGGGGGGCACAGATACGCAGTATTTT
abundance: NA; d_gene: TRBD2; j_gene: TRBJ2-1; v_gene: TRBV18; CDR3aa: CASSTGLAAFKNEQFF; CDR3nt: TGTGCCAGCTCCACGGGACTAGCGGCCTTCAAAAATGAGCAGTTCTTC
abundance: NA; d_gene: TRBD1; j_gene: TRBJ2-2; v_gene: TRBV7-3; CDR3aa: CASRPAGQGHTGELFF; CDR3nt: TGTGCCAGCAGGCCTGCGGGACAGGGACACACCGGGGAGCTGTTTTTT
abundance: NA; d_gene: TRBD1; j_gene: TRBJ2-5; v_gene: TRBV6-5; CDR3aa: CASSRGTGVETQYF; CDR3nt: TGTGCCAGCAGCCGAGGGACAGGGGTAGAGACCCAGTACTTC
abundance: NA; d_gene: NA; j_gene: TRBJ2-1; v_gene: TRBV20-1; CDR3aa: CSASLGPGSNEQFF; CDR3nt: TGCAGTGCTAGTTTAGGCCCAGGCAGCAATGAGCAGTTCTTC
abundance: NA; d_gene: NA; j_gene: TRBJ1-1; v_gene: TRBV29-1; CDR3aa: CSVERKLNTEAFF; CDR3nt: TGCAGCGTTGAGAGAAAACTGAACACTGAAGCTTTCTTT
abundance: NA; d_gene: NA; j_gene: TRBJ2-1; v_gene: TRBV6-5; CDR3aa: CASSPSPPYNEQFF; CDR3nt: TGTGCCAGCAGTCCTAGCCCACCGTACAATGAGCAGTTCTTC
abundance: NA; d_gene: NA; j_gene: TRBJ2-2; v_gene: TRBV10-3; CDR3aa: CAISVSGNTGELFF; CDR3nt: TGTGCCATCAGTGTTAGTGGGAACACCGGGGAGCTGTTTTTT
abundance: once; d_gene: NA; j_gene: TRBJ1-2; v_gene: TRBV28; CDR3aa: CASSKTANYGYTF; CDR3nt: TGTGCCAGCAGTAAAACAGCTAACTATGGCTACACCTTC
abundance: NA; d_gene: NA; j_gene: TRBJ1-2; v_gene: TRBV21-1; CDR3aa: CASSPPPGEDGYTF; CDR3nt: TGTGCCAGCAGCCCCCCCCCGGGTGAGGATGGCTACACCTTC
abundance: NA; d_gene: TRBD2; j_gene: TRBJ2-5; v_gene: TRBV6-5; CDR3aa: CASSPGLAGQETQYF; CDR3nt: TGTGCCAGCAGTCCGGGACTAGCGGGACAAGAGACCCAGTACTTC
abundance: NA; d_gene: NA; j_gene: TRBJ1-5; v_gene: TRBV19; CDR3aa: CASTLGGLGNQPQHF; CDR3nt: TGTGCCAGTACCCTCGGGGGGCTGGGCAATCAGCCCCAGCATTTT
abundance: NA; d_gene: TRBD1; j_gene: TRBJ2-5; v_gene: TRBV9; CDR3aa: CASSGRTGTETQYF; CDR3nt: TGTGCCAGCAGCGGCCGGACAGGGACGGAGACCCAGTACTTC
abundance: NA; d_gene: TRBD1; j_gene: TRBJ2-2; v_gene: TRBV10-3; CDR3aa: CAIRQGANGELFF; CDR3nt: TGTGCCATCCGACAGGGGGCTAACGGGGAGCTGTTTTTT
abundance: NA; d_gene: TRBD2; j_gene: TRBJ2-2; v_gene: TRBV24-1; CDR3aa: CATSGAAGEKETGELFF; CDR3nt: TGTGCCACCAGTGGGGCCGCGGGAGAGAAGGAAACCGGGGAGCTGTTTTTT
abundance: NA; d_gene: NA; j_gene: TRBJ1-1; v_gene: TRBV7-9; CDR3aa: CASSHLPSGVEAFF; CDR3nt: TGTGCCAGCAGCCACTTACCCTCCGGGGTTGAAGCTTTCTTT
abundance: NA; d_gene: NA; j_gene: TRBJ1-5; v_gene: TRBV4-1; CDR3aa: CASSQDPAHYSNQPQHF; CDR3nt: TGCGCCAGCAGCCAAGATCCGGCACACTATAGCAATCAGCCCCAGCATTTT
abundance: NA; d_gene: NA; j_gene: TRBJ1-5; v_gene: TRBV24-1; CDR3aa: CATSDPRGGNQPQHF; CDR3nt: TGTGCCACCAGTGATCCTCGGGGGGGGAATCAGCCCCAGCATTTT
abundance: NA; d_gene: TRBD2; j_gene: TRBJ2-7; v_gene: TRBV5-1; CDR3aa: CASSLAGRESAYEQYF; CDR3nt: TGCGCCAGCAGCTTGGCCGGGCGGGAGTCCGCCTACGAGCAGTACTTC
abundance: NA; d_gene: TRBD2; j_gene: TRBJ2-1; v_gene: TRBV19; CDR3aa: CASSYLAGAYNEQFF; CDR3nt: TGTGCCAGTAGTTACCTAGCGGGGGCCTACAATGAGCAGTTCTTC
abundance: NA; d_gene: NA; j_gene: TRBJ2-5; v_gene: TRBV12-3/TRBV12-4; CDR3aa: CASSYLAGETQYF; CDR3nt: TGTGCCAGCAGTTATCTAGCAGGAGAGACCCAGTACTTC